These 30 T cell receptor beta chains originate from one sample sequenced in a study of blood T cell repertoires in COVID-19. Sequencing used immunoSEQ multiplex PCR; TCRdb keeps in-frame clones, though not all of them. The sample has under 50,000 clones; about 90% are singletons. The sequenced material came from peripheral blood. The receptors shown here come from a man aged 65-85 years with active COVID-19.

V usage is TRBV5-4 and J usage is TRBJ2-1; TRBD2 agrees at 10 bases. This CDR3 has 16 amino acids. Trimming removed 2 bases from V and 6 bases from J; junction bases left unmatched: 8. Germline V lookup: CDR1 SGHNT, CDR2 YYREEE (reference sequence). This CDR3 is CASSFFGERGGNEQFF. The DNA of the CDR3 is TGTGCCAGCAGCTTTTTCGGGGAGCGGGGGGGCAATGAGCAGTTCTTC.

This clone was picked up one time. J is TRBJ2-1 and V is TRBV19; TRBD1 is a possible D gene (6 bases). V gave up 2 bases and J gave up 2 bases, with 10 bases separating them. This CDR3 spans 15 amino acids. The germline V gene encodes CDR1 LNHDA and CDR2 SQIVND (reference sequence). The CDR3 sequence: CASSIPRGAYNEQFF. CDR3 sequence (DNA): TGTGCCAGTAGTATACCCAGGGGAGCCTACAATGAGCAGTTCTTC.

Only a few counts were recorded for this clone. The rearrangement joins TRBV27 to TRBJ2-7; possibly TRBD1 for D (6 bases). The germline V gene encodes CDR1 MNHEY and CDR2 SMNVEV (reference sequence). V was trimmed by 2 bases and J by 8 bases, leaving 16 bases between them. The CDR3 runs to 14 residues. This CDR3 is CASSLTRGLSKQYF. Written as DNA, the CDR3 is TGTGCCAGCAGTTTAACCAGGGGCCTCTCTAAGCAGTACTTC.

This rearrangement joins TRBV7-2 to TRBJ1-2, with D perhaps matching TRBD1 (6 bases). The CDR3 sequence is 16 residues long. Trimming left V 5 bases short and J 0 bases short, with 16 bases between. CDR1 is SGHTA and CDR2 is FQGNSA in the germline V gene. The CDR3 region is CASSPTRGRANYGYTF. CDR3 nucleotides: TGTGCCAGCAGCCCTACCAGGGGTAGAGCTAACTATGGCTACACCTTC.

This sequence joins TRBV12-3 or TRBV12-4 and TRBJ1-1; a weak D match, TRBD1 (6 bases). The CDR3 is made up of 13 amino acids. Trimming removed 6 bases at V and 11 bases at J, with 19 bases between. The chain's CDR3 is CASRPQGPVAAFF. CDR3 bases: TGTGCCAGCAGACCTCAGGGGCCTGTGGCGGCTTTCTTT.

As for this clone: Its ends do not fully match the called genes, so a read error is possible. This chain's CDR3 is CASSWTSNDQFF. DNA of the CDR3: TGTGCCAGCAGCTGGACATCCAATGACCAGTTCTTC. The rearrangement joins TRBV5-6 to TRBJ2-1, with a tentative D call TRBD1 (5 bases). This CDR3 has 12 residues. Germline V gene data show CDR1 as SGHDT and CDR2 as YYEEEE.

The chain uses TRBV19 and TRBJ2-3; D remains unclear. This CDR3 spans 15 amino acids. The V end was cut by 3 bases, the J end by 2 bases, with 12 bases between. Per germline, CDR1 LNHDA and CDR2 SQIVND (reference sequence). DNA of the CDR3: TGTGCCAGTAGTATCAAAGTACAGTTCACAGATACGCAGTATTTT. Translation: CASSIKVQFTDTQYF.

The chain is built from TRBV6-5 and TRBJ2-2; D remains ambiguous. This CDR3 has 12 amino acids. Germline loops: CDR1 MNHEY, CDR2 SVGAGI. V was trimmed by 6 bases and J by 5 bases, leaving 7 bases between them. CDR3 nucleotide sequence: TGTGCCAGCAGCCCCATTACCGGGGAGCTGTTTTTT. Translating it yields CASSPITGELFF.

The genes are TRBV29-1 and TRBJ2-3; 9 bases map to TRBD2. V shed 2 bases, J shed 3 bases, and the junction held 6 bases outside the gene matches. The CDR3 covers 15 residues. Germline V gene lookup returns CDR1 SQVTM and CDR2 ANQGSEA. The CDR3 region is CSVEWAGGTTDTQYF. CDR3 nucleotides: TGCAGCGTTGAATGGGCGGGGGGGACGACAGATACGCAGTATTTT.

J is TRBJ2-7 and V is TRBV7-9; a weak D match, TRBD1 (6 bases). This CDR3 has 16 amino acids. Germline CDR1 and CDR2: SEHNR and FQNEAQ (reference sequence). V was trimmed by 5 bases and J by 2 bases, leaving 19 bases between them. The CDR3 bases are TGTGCCAGCAGCCGTAGGGTAGCATCAGGGGCCTACGAGCAGTACTTC. Translation gives CASSRRVASGAYEQYF.

This chain uses TRBV29-1 with TRBJ2-2, with 7 bases fitting TRBD1. J was trimmed by 4 bases and V by 4 bases; bases with no gene match: 6. This CDR3 contains 14 residues. The germline V gene has CDR1 SQVTM and CDR2 ANQGSEA. The DNA of the CDR3 is TGCAGCGTTGGGATCAGGGGGAGCACCGGGGAGCTGTTTTTT. Translation gives CSVGIRGSTGELFF.

The chain carries TRBV6-5 and TRBJ1-3, with a weak D call TRBD1 (6 bases). The CDR3 length is 14 residues. V lost 5 bases to trimming and J lost 6 bases, with 14 bases between them. Germline V lookup: CDR1 MNHEY, CDR2 SVGAGI. In DNA form, the CDR3 reads TGTGCCAGCAGTCTACGACAGGTCCTAAACACCATATATTTT. Its translation is CASSLRQVLNTIYF.

The chain is built from TRBV11-2 and TRBJ2-7, with TRBD2 identical over 12 bases. The CDR3 sequence is 15 residues long. Germline V lookup: CDR1 SGHAT, CDR2 FQNNGV. The ends lost 5 bases at V and 5 bases at J; junction bases unmatched: 7. CDR3 nucleotide sequence: TGTGCCAGCAGCCCCCCTAGCGGGGGGGCTCACGAGCAGTACTTC. Residues: CASSPPSGGAHEQYF.

The chain uses TRBV18 and TRBJ1-4; tentatively, D is TRBD1 (5 bases). V was clipped by 3 bases and J by 3 bases, with 14 bases between them. Germline V gene data show CDR1 as KGHSH and CDR2 as LQKENI. The CDR3 runs 16 residues. CDR3 in amino acids: CASSPLRQLSNEKLFF. Written as DNA, the CDR3 is TGTGCCAGCTCACCGCTCAGACAGCTTTCTAATGAAAAACTGTTTTTT.

This clone has only a few counts. The rearrangement uses TRBV9 and TRBJ2-1, with unresolved D. V lost 0 bases, J lost 1 base, and 11 bases lay in between. From germline, CDR1 is SGDLS and CDR2 YYNGEE. The CDR3 runs to 16 residues. CDR3 coding DNA: TGTGCCAGCAGCGTAGGTCTTAGCATTTCCTACAATGAGCAGTTCTTC. Protein product: CASSVGLSISYNEQFF. Variable domain in full (rest from reference TRBV9 and TRBJ2-1): DSGVTQTPKHLITATGQRVTLRCSPRSGDLSVYWYQQSLDQGLQFLIQYYNGEERAKGNILERFSAQQFPDLHSELNLSSLELGDSALYFCASSVGLSISYNEQFFGPGTRLTVL.

This clone was counted a single time. This chain uses TRBV4-2 with TRBJ1-2; tentatively, D is TRBD1 (5 bases). V lost 0 bases, J lost 5 bases, and 13 bases lay in between. The CDR3 contains 15 residues. CDR1 is LGHNA and CDR2 is YNFKEQ in the germline V gene. CDR3 sequence: CASSQDMTENYGYTF. CDR3 nucleotide sequence: TGTGCCAGCAGCCAAGATATGACAGAGAATTATGGCTACACCTTC.

The chain is built from TRBV7-9 and TRBJ1-5; D gene ambiguous. This CDR3 region has 13 residues. Germline V CDR1 and CDR2: SEHNR, FQNEAQ (reference sequence). V was pared by 3 bases and J by 4 bases, with 7 bases between. The CDR3 DNA reads as TGTGCCAGCAGCTTCGGCGGGAATCAGCCCCAGCATTTT. This sequence encodes CASSFGGNQPQHF.

The chain joins TRBV7-5 to TRBJ1-2. TRBV7-5 is reported as a pseudogene. This CDR3 spans 15 amino acids. This CDR3 is CARSSGSVQPYGYTF. CDR3 DNA sequence: TGTGCCAGAAGCTCCGGGAGCGTACAGCCCTATGGCTACACCTTC.

The gene calls are TRBV5-1 and TRBJ2-7; 9 nucleotides match TRBD2. Trimming cost V 6 bases and J 1 base; bases outside gene matches: 11. The length of the CDR3 is 16 residues. Germline V CDR1 and CDR2: SGHRS, YFSETQ. The CDR3 here is CASTPLAGTGSYEQYF. CDR3 DNA: TGCGCCAGCACTCCCCTAGCGGGGACGGGGTCCTACGAGCAGTACTTC.

This chain joins TRBV7-2 and TRBJ2-1; 7 bases match TRBD2. CDR1 SGHTA and CDR2 FQGNSA come from the germline V gene. There are 17 residues in the CDR3. The junction had 10 bases not matched to a gene; V was cut back by 0 bases and J by 5 bases. The CDR3 nucleotides are TGTGCCAGCAGCTTAGCGGGGGTAGCGGGCTACAACAATGAGCAGTTCTTC. Amino acid sequence: CASSLAGVAGYNNEQFF.

The chain is built from TRBV5-4 and TRBJ2-5; D remains unclear. CDR1 is SGHNT and CDR2 is YYREEE in the germline V gene (reference sequence). This CDR3 is 13 amino acids long. Trimming removed 4 bases from V and 0 bases from J, with 7 bases in between. The CDR3 spells CASSPRDQETQYF. The DNA of the CDR3 is TGTGCCAGCAGCCCGAGAGACCAAGAGACCCAGTACTTC.

This clone was seen just once. The rearrangement links TRBV4-1 to TRBJ2-3; the match to TRBD2 covers 10 bases. Per germline, CDR1 MGHRA and CDR2 YSYEKL. This CDR3 has 18 amino acids. Trimming took 4 bases from V and 3 from J; bases not matched to a gene: 13. The CDR3 here is CASSRSGTSGARTDTQYF. The CDR3 nucleotides are TGCGCCAGCAGCCGCAGCGGTACTAGCGGGGCGAGGACAGATACGCAGTATTTT.

This chain connects TRBV29-1 to TRBJ2-7, with 7 bases fitting TRBD1. J gave up 1 base and V 6 bases, and 6 bases lay outside the gene matches. The CDR3 runs 13 residues. The germline gives CDR1 SQVTM, CDR2 ANQGSEA. CDR3 protein: CSVTGTASYEQYF. The DNA for the CDR3 is TGCAGCGTCACTGGGACAGCTTCCTACGAGCAGTACTTC.

The V call is TRBV2, the J call TRBJ2-1; 9 bases align to TRBD2. V lost 6 bases, J lost 8 bases, and 8 bases stayed unmatched. The CDR3 consists of 14 residues. Germline CDR1 SNHLY, CDR2 FYNNEI. In DNA form, the CDR3 reads TGTGCCAGCAGCGCGGGACTAGCATTCTATGAGCAGTTCTTC. As protein: CASSAGLAFYEQFF.

Only one count was recorded for this clone. The CDR3: CASSPPSSGGAGEQFF. As DNA, the CDR3 is TGTGCCAGCTCACCACCTTCAAGCGGGGGGGCCGGTGAGCAGTTCTTC. This chain joins TRBV18 and TRBJ2-1, with TRBD2 matching 10 bases. This CDR3 is 16 amino acids long. Germline CDR1 KGHSH, CDR2 LQKENI. The J segment lost 9 bases and the V segment lost 0 bases, leaving 8 bases of the junction unmatched.

The J gene is TRBJ2-5, the V gene TRBV15; 9 bases map to TRBD2. The trim removed 4 bases at V and 3 bases at J, leaving 6 bases unmatched. The CDR3 has 15 residues. Germline lookup yields CDR1 LNHNV and CDR2 YYDKDF (reference sequence). The CDR3 nucleotides are TGTGCCACCAGCAAGGGACTAGCAAACAAAGAGACCCAGTACTTC. Translation: CATSKGLANKETQYF.

The chain links TRBV5-1 to TRBJ1-1; 7 nucleotides match TRBD1. In germline, CDR1 is SGHRS, CDR2 YFSETQ. The CDR3 totals 13 residues. The V segment lost 3 bases and the J segment 2 bases; nucleotides outside the gene matches: 1. The CDR3 bases are TGCGCCAGCAGCTGGGACAGAAACACTGAAGCTTTCTTT. Its protein is CASSWDRNTEAFF.

The chain is built from TRBV6-1 and TRBJ1-2, with no clear D. Germline CDR1 reads MNHNS; CDR2 reads SASEGT. V gave up 3 bases and J gave up 4 bases, with 21 bases separating them. The CDR3 runs to 17 residues. For the CDR3, the DNA is TGTGCCAGCAGTGAGGGCCAGCAAAGTTCATCCGCCTATGGCTACACCTTC. It is translated as CASSEGQQSSSAYGYTF.

This chain connects TRBV30 to TRBJ2-5; 8 bases line up with TRBD2. The ends lost 2 bases at V and 4 bases at J; junction bases unmatched: 12. Germline V gene sequence: CDR1 GTSNPN, CDR2 SVGIG (reference sequence). The CDR3 has 16 amino acids. The CDR3 region has the DNA TGTGCCTGGAGTCAAGCGGGGGCCCCGCGGGGAGAGACCCAGTACTTC. Translation: CAWSQAGAPRGETQYF.

The chain links TRBV7-2 to TRBJ1-3; D ambiguous. The germline gives CDR1 SGHTA, CDR2 FQGNSA. There are 13 residues in the CDR3. V was clipped by 4 bases and J by 4 bases, with 8 bases between them. The CDR3 is CASSSSLGNTIYF. The CDR3 DNA follows: TGTGCCAGCAGCTCGAGTTTAGGAAACACCATATATTTT.